The next 6 T cell receptor beta chains were all read from a single sample in a study of T cell responses to AZD1222 COVID-19 vaccine. Repertoires were generated with immunoSEQ multiplex PCR, while TCRdb's copy carries only in-frame clones and drops some. Of approximately 44,000 clones in the sample, 80% are singletons; the top ten hold approximately 3.6%. The specimen comprised peripheral blood, sampled on day 0 of AZD1222 vaccination. These receptors came from an adult in good health.

The chain has TRBV5-1 and TRBJ1-2; 7 bases match TRBD1. Germline V lookup: CDR1 SGHRS, CDR2 YFSETQ. This CDR3 is 15 amino acids long. J was trimmed by 2 bases and V by 4 bases; bases with no gene match: 8. CDR3 sequence: CASSGGTVINYGYTF. DNA for the CDR3: TGCGCCAGCAGCGGGGGGACAGTCATCAACTATGGCTACACCTTC.

The chain uses TRBV30 and TRBJ2-7, with a weak D call TRBD1 (5 bases). CDR1 GTSNPN and CDR2 SVGIG come from the germline V gene (reference sequence). The CDR3 has 13 amino acids. Trimming removed 0 bases at V and 2 bases at J, with 8 bases between. CDR3: CAWSVKGTYEQYF. The CDR3 bases are TGTGCCTGGAGTGTAAAGGGGACCTACGAGCAGTACTTC.

This sequence joins TRBV5-1 and TRBJ2-7; a weak D match, TRBD1 (6 bases). V dropped 4 bases and J dropped 0 bases, with 11 bases sitting between them. The CDR3 is 14 amino acids. Germline V CDR1 and CDR2: SGHRS, YFSETQ. CDR3 DNA sequence: TGCGCCAGCAGCGTACAGGGAAACTCCTACGAGCAGTACTTC. Its protein is CASSVQGNSYEQYF.

Concerning this clone: One end of the junction is discordant with germline, which a read error may explain. The chain recombines TRBV7-8 with TRBJ2-1; D might be TRBD1 or TRBD2, each matching 5 bases. The CDR3 has 14 residues. The germline gives CDR1 SGHVS, CDR2 FQNEAQ. The CDR3 here is CASSSGTSYDEQFF. CDR3 coding DNA: TGTGCCAGCAGCTCGGGGACCTCCTACGATGAGCAGTTCTTC.

V usage is TRBV3-1 (or the pseudogene TRBV3-2) and J usage is TRBJ1-2; D is undetermined. CDR3 size: 14 residues. Trimming took 0 bases from V and 5 from J, leaving 10 bases between them. From germline, CDR1 is LGHDT and CDR2 YNNKEL (reference sequence). CDR3 sequence reads: CASSQEFEAYGYTF. The CDR3 DNA sequence: TGTGCCAGCAGCCAAGAATTCGAGGCTTATGGCTACACCTTC.

The rearrangement uses TRBV6-2 or TRBV6-3 and TRBJ2-3, with a possible D match to TRBD1 (6 bases). V lost 2 bases, J lost 13 bases, and 13 bases lay in between. Germline V gene data show CDR1 as MNHEY and CDR2 as SVGEGT. This CDR3 contains 12 residues. The CDR3: CASSYRMAGEYF. DNA of the CDR3: TGTGCCAGCAGTTACCGGATGGCAGGGGAGTATTTT.